This T cell receptor beta chain comes out of a study of T-cell reconstitution after alpha-beta-depleted transplantation in children. Germline values: CDR1 SEHNR, CDR2 FQNEAQ (reference sequence). V was pared by 7 bases and J by 4 bases, with 19 bases between. The CDR3 covers 15 residues. Unique molecular identifiers were incorporated into the prepared TCRbeta library. TCRdb itself ran the PCR reads through MiXCR, one entry per CDR3 protein. Of about 640,000 distinct CDR3 sequences detected, roughly 15% appear once; the ten largest clones hold 1.1%. The sequence derives from a human donor who donated a stem cell graft to a child with acute myeloid leukemia. Sequencing was performed on PBMCs from the stem cell graft donor, taken from the stem cell graft. The chain joins TRBV7-9 to TRBJ2-5; TRBD2 might be the D (6 bases). CDR3 nucleotide sequence: TGTGCCAGCACAACGACCGGAGGGGCTCGAGAGACCCAGTACTTC. It encodes CASTTTGGARETQYF.